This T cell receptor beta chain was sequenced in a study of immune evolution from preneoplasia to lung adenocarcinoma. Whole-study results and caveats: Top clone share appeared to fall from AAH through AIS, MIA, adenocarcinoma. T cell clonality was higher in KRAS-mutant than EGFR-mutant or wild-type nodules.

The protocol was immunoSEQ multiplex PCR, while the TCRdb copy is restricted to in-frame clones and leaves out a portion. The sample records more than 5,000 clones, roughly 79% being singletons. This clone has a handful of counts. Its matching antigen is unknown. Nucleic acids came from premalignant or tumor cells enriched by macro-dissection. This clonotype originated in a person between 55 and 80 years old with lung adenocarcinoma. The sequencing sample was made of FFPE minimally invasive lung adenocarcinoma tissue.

The DNA for the CDR3 is TGTGCCAGCAGTGGGACAGGGGGGGTCACTGAAGCTTTCTTT. It specifies CASSGTGGVTEAFF. V and J are TRBV2 and TRBJ1-1, with 10 bases fitting TRBD1. Germline assignment: CDR1 SNHLY and CDR2 FYNNEI. The J segment lost 4 bases and the V segment lost 4 bases, leaving 3 bases of the junction unmatched. The CDR3 is 14 amino acids. The full variable domain, in which reference TRBV2 and TRBJ1-1 provide the parts outside the CDR3, is EPEVTQTPSHQVTQMGQEVILRCVPISNHLYFYWYRQILGQKVEFLVSFYNNEISEKSEIFDDQFSVERPDGSNFTLKIRSTKLEDSAMYFCASSGTGGVTEAFFGQGTRLTVV.